The entry that follows covers one T cell receptor (beta chain) sequence. Its antigen is undetermined. The data are from a study of shared clonotypes between healthy human individuals. For the study at large: Researchers drew samples from two women and three men aged 18 to 49. General study points: Among non-shared clonotypes, generation probabilities were lower than among those shared by all four donors. Only blood was sampled; tissue repertoires likely differ.

Tens of thousands of T cell genomes (approximately 0.2 ug DNA) went into each sorted-subset replicate. This table comes from immunoSEQ multiplex PCR, and its TCRdb copy is limited to in-frame clones, with some not included. Found here are around 1.6 million clones, 98% of them singletons; the top ten hold roughly 0.4%. J lost 4 bases, V lost 7 bases, and 3 bases had no gene match. The CDR3 covers 14 residues. In germline, CDR1 is MNHNY, CDR2 SVGAGI (reference sequence). Sequencing input: naive CD4+ T cells sorted from blood. Subset defined: CD45RA+ positively selected. The TCR was taken from a man aged 25 to 40 in good health. The V call is TRBV6-6, the J call TRBJ2-2; TRBD2 aligns across 10 bases. CDR3 protein: CASMRLAGTGELFF. CDR3 bases: TGTGCCAGCATGAGACTAGCGGGCACCGGGGAGCTGTTTTTT.